This TCR beta chain was documented in a study of patients and donors after allogeneic stem cell transplantation. This clonotype appeared a few times. TCRdb re-derived calls from the RT-PCR reads in MiXCR, one entry per CDR3 protein. The sample holds 800,000 to 1,000,000 distinct CDR3 sequences, 15% to 20% seen once. The CDR3 consists of 14 residues. J lost 3 bases, V lost 5 bases, and 8 bases had no gene match. The germline V gene has CDR1 SGDLS and CDR2 YYNGEE. Sequencing input: blood, either unsorted or a sorted T cell fraction (not recorded which). The receptor was derived from a human donor who was either an allogeneic HSCT recipient or a stem cell or donor lymphocyte infusion donor (not recorded which). It is not recorded whose cells these are; they may come from a transplant donor. This rearrangement joins TRBV9 to TRBJ2-7; 7 bases align to TRBD1. DNA of the CDR3: TGTGCCAGCAGTTCCGGACAGGCGAACTACGAGCAGTACTTC. Encoded protein: CASSSGQANYEQYF.